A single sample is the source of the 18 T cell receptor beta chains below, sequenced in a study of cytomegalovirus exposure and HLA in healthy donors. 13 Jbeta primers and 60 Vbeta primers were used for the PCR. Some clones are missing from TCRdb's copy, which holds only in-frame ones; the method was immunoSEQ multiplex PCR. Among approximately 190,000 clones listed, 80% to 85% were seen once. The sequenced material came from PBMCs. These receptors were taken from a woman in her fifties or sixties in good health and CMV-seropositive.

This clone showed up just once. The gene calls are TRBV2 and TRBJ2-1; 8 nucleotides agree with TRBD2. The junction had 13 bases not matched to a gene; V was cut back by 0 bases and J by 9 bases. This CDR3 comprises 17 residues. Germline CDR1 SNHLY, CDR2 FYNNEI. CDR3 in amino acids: CASSEAPGSVAGSEQFF. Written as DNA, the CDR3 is TGTGCCAGCAGTGAAGCGCCAGGTTCGGTAGCGGGATCTGAGCAGTTCTTC.

CDR3 nucleotides: TGTGCCATCAGTAAACCGGGACAGGGCGCGGGAAACACCATATATTTT. This sequence encodes CAISKPGQGAGNTIYF. The rearrangement joins TRBV10-3 to TRBJ1-3; 9 bases align to TRBD1. CDR1 ENHRY and CDR2 SYGVKD come from the germline V gene. This CDR3 has 16 amino acids. The ends lost 5 bases at V and 4 bases at J; junction bases unmatched: 9.

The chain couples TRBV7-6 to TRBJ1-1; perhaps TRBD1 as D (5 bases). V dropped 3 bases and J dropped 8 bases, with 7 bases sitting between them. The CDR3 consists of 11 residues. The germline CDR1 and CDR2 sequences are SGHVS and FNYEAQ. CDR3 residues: CASSFGGEAFF. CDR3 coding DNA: TGTGCCAGCAGCTTCGGGGGGGAAGCTTTCTTT.

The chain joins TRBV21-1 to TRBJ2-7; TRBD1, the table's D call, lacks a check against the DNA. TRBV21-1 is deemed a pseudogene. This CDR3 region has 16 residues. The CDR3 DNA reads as TGTGCCAGCAGCAAAAAGCGACAACAGGTTTGGAGCGAGCAGTACTTC. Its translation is CASSKKRQQVWSEQYF.

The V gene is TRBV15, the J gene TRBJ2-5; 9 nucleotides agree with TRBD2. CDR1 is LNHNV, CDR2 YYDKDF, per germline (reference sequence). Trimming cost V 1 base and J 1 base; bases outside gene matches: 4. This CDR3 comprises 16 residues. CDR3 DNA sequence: TGTGCCACCAGCAGAGGCGGGGGGGAAGGCCAAGAGACCCAGTACTTC. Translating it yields CATSRGGGEGQETQYF.

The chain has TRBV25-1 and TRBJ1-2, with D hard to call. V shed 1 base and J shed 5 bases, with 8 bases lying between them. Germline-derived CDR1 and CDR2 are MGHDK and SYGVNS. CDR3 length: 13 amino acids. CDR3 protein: CASSELGNYGYTF. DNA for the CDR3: TGTGCCAGCAGTGAATTGGGCAATTATGGCTACACCTTC.

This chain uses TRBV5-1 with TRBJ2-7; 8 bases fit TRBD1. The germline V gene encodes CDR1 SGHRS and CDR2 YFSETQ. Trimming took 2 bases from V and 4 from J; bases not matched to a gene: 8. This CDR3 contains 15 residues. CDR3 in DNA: TGCGCCAGCAGCTTCATTCAGGGGGCGGGATACGAGCAGTACTTC. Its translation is CASSFIQGAGYEQYF.

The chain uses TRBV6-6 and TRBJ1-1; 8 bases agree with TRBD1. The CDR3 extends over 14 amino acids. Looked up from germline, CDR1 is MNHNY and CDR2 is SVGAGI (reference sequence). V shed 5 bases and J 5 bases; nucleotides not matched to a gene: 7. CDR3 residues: CASSQTGQETEAFF. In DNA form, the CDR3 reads TGTGCCAGCAGTCAAACGGGACAGGAGACTGAAGCTTTCTTT.

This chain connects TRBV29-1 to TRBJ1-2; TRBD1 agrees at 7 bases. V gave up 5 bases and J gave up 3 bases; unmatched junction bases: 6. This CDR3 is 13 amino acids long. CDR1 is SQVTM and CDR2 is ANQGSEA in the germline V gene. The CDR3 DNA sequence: TGCAGCGTTAACAGGGGCCGAGACTATGGCTACACCTTC. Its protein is CSVNRGRDYGYTF.

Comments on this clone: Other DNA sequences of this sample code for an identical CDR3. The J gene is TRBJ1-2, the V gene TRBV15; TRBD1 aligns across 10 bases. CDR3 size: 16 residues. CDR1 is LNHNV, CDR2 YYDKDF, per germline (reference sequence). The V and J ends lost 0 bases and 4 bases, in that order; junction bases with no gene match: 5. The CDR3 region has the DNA TGTGCCACCAGCAGAGACCGGACAGGGGGGGGCTATGGCTACACCTTC. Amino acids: CATSRDRTGGGYGYTF.

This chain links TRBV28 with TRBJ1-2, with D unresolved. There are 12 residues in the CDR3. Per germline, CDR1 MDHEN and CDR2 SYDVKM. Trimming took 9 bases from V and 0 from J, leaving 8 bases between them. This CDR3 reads CASSLSNYGYTF. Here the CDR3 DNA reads TGTGCCAGTTCCCTCTCTAACTATGGCTACACCTTC.

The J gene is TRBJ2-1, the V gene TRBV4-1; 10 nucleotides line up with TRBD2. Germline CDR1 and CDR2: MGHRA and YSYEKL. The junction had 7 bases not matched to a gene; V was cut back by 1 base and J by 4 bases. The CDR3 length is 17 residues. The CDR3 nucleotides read TGCGCCAGCAGCCAAGCCCAACTAGCGGGGCCTTACAATGAGCAGTTCTTC. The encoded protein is CASSQAQLAGPYNEQFF.

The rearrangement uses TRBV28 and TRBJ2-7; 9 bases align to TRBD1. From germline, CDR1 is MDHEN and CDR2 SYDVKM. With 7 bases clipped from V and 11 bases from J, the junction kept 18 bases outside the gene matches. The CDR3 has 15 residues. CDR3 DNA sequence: TGTGCCAGCACCGATGCCGGGACAGGGACGTCCAGAGAGTACTTC. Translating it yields CASTDAGTGTSREYF.

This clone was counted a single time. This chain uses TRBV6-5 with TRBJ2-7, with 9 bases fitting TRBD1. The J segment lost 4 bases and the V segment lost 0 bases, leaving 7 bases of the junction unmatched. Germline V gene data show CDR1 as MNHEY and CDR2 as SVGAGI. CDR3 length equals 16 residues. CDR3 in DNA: TGTGCCAGCAGTTACTCCACCCCGGGACAGGGATACGAGCAGTACTTC. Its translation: CASSYSTPGQGYEQYF.

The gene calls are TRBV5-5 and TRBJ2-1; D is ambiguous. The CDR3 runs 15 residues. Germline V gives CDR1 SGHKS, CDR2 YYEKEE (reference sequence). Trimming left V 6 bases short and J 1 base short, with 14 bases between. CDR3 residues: CASTDTPRSYNEQFF. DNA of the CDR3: TGTGCCAGCACCGACACTCCCCGGTCCTACAATGAGCAGTTCTTC.

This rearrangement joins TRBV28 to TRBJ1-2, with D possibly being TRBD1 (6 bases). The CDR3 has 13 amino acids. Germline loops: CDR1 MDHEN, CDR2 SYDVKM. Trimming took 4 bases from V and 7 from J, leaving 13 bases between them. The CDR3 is CASSSLGQTGYTF. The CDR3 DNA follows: TGTGCCAGCAGTTCCCTCGGACAGACTGGCTACACCTTC.

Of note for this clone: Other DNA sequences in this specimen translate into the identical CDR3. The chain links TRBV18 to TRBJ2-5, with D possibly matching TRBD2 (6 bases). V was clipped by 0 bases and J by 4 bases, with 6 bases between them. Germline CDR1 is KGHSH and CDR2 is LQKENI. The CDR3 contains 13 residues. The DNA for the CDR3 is TGTGCCAGCTCACCACCGGGAGGAGAGACCCAGTACTTC. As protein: CASSPPGGETQYF.

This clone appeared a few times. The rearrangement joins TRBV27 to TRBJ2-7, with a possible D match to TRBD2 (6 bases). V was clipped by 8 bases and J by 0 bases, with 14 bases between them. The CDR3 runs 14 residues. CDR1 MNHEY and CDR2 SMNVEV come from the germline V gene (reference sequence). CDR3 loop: CASHSSVTSYEQYF. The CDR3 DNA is TGTGCCAGCCATTCTAGCGTCACCTCCTACGAGCAGTACTTC.